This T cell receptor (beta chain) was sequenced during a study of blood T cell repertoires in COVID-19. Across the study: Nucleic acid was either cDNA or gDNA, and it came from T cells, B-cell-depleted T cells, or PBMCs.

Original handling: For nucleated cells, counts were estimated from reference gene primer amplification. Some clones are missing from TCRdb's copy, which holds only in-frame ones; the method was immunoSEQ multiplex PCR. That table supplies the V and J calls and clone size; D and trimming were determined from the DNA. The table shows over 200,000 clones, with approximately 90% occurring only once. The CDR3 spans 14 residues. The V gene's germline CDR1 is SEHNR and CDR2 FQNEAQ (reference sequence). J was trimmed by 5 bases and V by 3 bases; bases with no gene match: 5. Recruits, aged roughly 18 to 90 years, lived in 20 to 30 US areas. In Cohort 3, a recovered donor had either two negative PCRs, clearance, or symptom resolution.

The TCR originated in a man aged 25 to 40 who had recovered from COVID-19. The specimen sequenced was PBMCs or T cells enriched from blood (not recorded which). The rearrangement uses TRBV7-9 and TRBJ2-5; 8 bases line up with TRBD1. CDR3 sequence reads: CASSFIQGAETQYF. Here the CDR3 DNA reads TGTGCCAGCAGCTTCATTCAGGGGGCGGAGACCCAGTACTTC. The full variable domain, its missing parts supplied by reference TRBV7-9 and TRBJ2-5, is DTGVSQNPRHKITKRGQNVTFRCDPISEHNRLYWYRQTLGQGPEFLTYFQNEAQLEKSRLLSDRFSAERPKGSFSTLEIQRTEQGDSAMYLCASSFIQGAETQYFGPGTRLLVL.